The T cell receptor beta chain described here comes from a study of shared clonotypes between healthy human individuals. Study at large: CD4 naive and memory got three plates each, CD8 naive two, CD8 memory one.

Study observations and caveats: Despite large depth, rarefaction showed incomplete sorted-subset sequencing. Non-shared clonotypes had lower generation probabilities than those shared by all four donors. An anticipated effect of sequencing depth on clonotype sharing among donors was recognized.

Regarding this clone: Its specificity is unknown.

Using immunoSEQ multiplex PCR, the repertoire was profiled, and TCRdb retains in-frame clones only, with some absent. The sample shows roughly 2 million clones, approximately 94% of them seen only once. CD8 cells regarded as naive lacked CD45RO, were positively chosen for CCR7, and omitted terminally differentiated effector memory CD45RA+ cells. The clonotype originates from a man between 18 and 35 years old in good health. Material for sequencing was naive CD8+ T cells sorted from blood.

This CDR3 is CASSVKTGELFF. CDR3 DNA sequence: TGTGCCAGCAGCGTTAAAACCGGGGAGCTGTTTTTT. The chain has TRBV9 and TRBJ2-2, with D hard to call. In germline, CDR1 is SGDLS, CDR2 YYNGEE. The CDR3 is made up of 12 amino acids. Trimming cost V 2 bases and J 5 bases, with 4 bases left between them.